This T cell receptor beta chain is drawn from a study of beta chain features in type 1 diabetes. Investigators reverse transcribed all isolated RNA, so they sequenced expressed TCRB transcripts. Regulatory, naive and central memory T cell samples averaged around 3.6 million reads. Only in-frame clones appear in the TCRdb table, and some are missing; sequencing was by immunoSEQ multiplex PCR. The data hold 140,000 to 150,000 clones, with about 51% observed a single time. Concerning this clone: Its antigen remains unidentified.

Germline lookup yields CDR1 KGHSH and CDR2 LQKENI. Trimming removed 6 bases from V and 3 bases from J, with 12 bases in between. This CDR3 is built from 13 residues. Study-level findings and limits: VDJ junctions sequenced from type 1 diabetes patients showed fewer insertions and more deletions. In cDNA sequencing, cells with high TCR expression could be over-represented. Naive, central memory and Treg TCRB repertoires appeared more alike in patients than in healthy donors.

The TCR comes from a man younger than 35 in good health. The V and J genes are TRBV18 and TRBJ2-7, with D unclear. Material: Tregs from blood. CDR3 sequence (DNA): TGTGCCAGCTCGACTGGAACCCACTACGAGCAGTACTTC. This gives the protein CASSTGTHYEQYF.